Below, one TCR beta chain is given with its context. Its antigen is not identified. The data belong to a study of shared clonotypes between healthy human individuals. Study overall: Donors had three CD4 naive, three CD4 memory, two CD8 naive and one CD8 memory plate apiece.

Only CD45RO-negative cells positively selected for CCR7 counted as naive CD8 cells, so terminally differentiated effector memory CD45RA+ cells were excluded. Study observations and caveats: Among several donors, roughly 5.4% of naive CD4 clonotypes were found in common. The study generally estimated greater richness for naive than memory subsets.

Profiled with immunoSEQ multiplex PCR; TCRdb holds only in-frame clones, not every one. The sample includes about 800,000 clones, about 96% of them seen just once. CDR1 ENHRY and CDR2 SYGVKD come from the germline V gene. Trimming cost V 6 bases and J 3 bases, with 17 bases left between them. The CDR3 has 16 amino acids. The rearrangement uses TRBV10-3 and TRBJ2-2; D assignment may be TRBD1 or TRBD2 (5 bases each). The specimen sequenced was naive CD8+ T cells sorted from blood. The receptor comes from a man aged 25 to 40 in good health. CDR3 in amino acids: CAIRGTAPRDTGELFF. In DNA, the CDR3 is TGTGCCATCAGGGGGACGGCGCCGAGGGACACCGGGGAGCTGTTTTTT.